Listed here are 7 T cell receptor beta chains from one sample, sequenced in a study of cytomegalovirus exposure and HLA in healthy donors. 60 Vbeta and 13 Jbeta primers were used in PCR. Clones were read by immunoSEQ multiplex PCR, and TCRdb kept only the in-frame ones, dropping some. The data contain approximately 150,000 clones, approximately 71% of them singletons. Specimen: PBMCs. These receptors originate from a man aged 18 to 35 in good health and CMV-seropositive.

The genes are TRBV30 and TRBJ2-7, with TRBD2 matching 10 bases. This CDR3 is built from 14 residues. V trimming: 2 bases; J trimming: 2 bases; junction bases outside the gene matches: 3. Germline V lookup: CDR1 GTSNPN, CDR2 SVGIG (reference sequence). The CDR3 DNA is TGTGCCTGGAGTAGAGCGGGAGGGACCTACGAGCAGTACTTC. Translating it yields CAWSRAGGTYEQYF.

This rearrangement joins TRBV6-5 to TRBJ2-2; 9 bases map to TRBD2. CDR1 MNHEY and CDR2 SVGAGI come from the germline V gene. The V segment lost 0 bases and the J segment 9 bases; nucleotides outside the gene matches: 5. The CDR3 extends over 15 amino acids. The CDR3 reads CASSYSGGRAWELFF. The CDR3, as DNA: TGTGCCAGCAGTTACTCGGGCGGGAGGGCTTGGGAGCTGTTTTTT.

This clone has a handful of counts. This chain uses TRBV30 with TRBJ2-3, with 7 bases matching TRBD2. V was clipped by 0 bases and J by 0 bases; unmatched bases: 12. The germline V gene encodes CDR1 GTSNPN and CDR2 SVGIG (reference sequence). The CDR3 has 18 amino acids. The CDR3 DNA reads TGTGCCTGGAGTGTACTTATTGGGAGTAGCGGGAGCACAGATACGCAGTATTTT. It translates to CAWSVLIGSSGSTDTQYF. The whole variable domain, remainder taken from reference TRBV30 and TRBJ2-3, is SQTIHQWPATLVQPVGSPLSLECTVEGTSNPNLYWYRQAAGRGLQLLFYSVGIGQISSEVPQNLSASRPQDRQFILSSKKLLLSDSGFYLCAWSVLIGSSGSTDTQYFGPGTRLTVL.

V and J are TRBV10-3 and TRBJ2-7; perhaps TRBD1 as D (6 bases). Trimming took 4 bases from V and 6 from J, leaving 13 bases between them. Germline values: CDR1 ENHRY, CDR2 SYGVKD. The CDR3 is 13 residues long. In DNA form, the CDR3 reads TGTGCCATCAGTGCTTCTTCAGGGGCCGAGCAGTACTTC. It yields the protein CAISASSGAEQYF.

This sequence joins TRBV19 and TRBJ2-1, with 9 bases fitting TRBD2. V dropped 2 bases and J dropped 4; count of bases not matched to a gene: 6. The germline V gene encodes CDR1 LNHDA and CDR2 SQIVND (reference sequence). This CDR3 comprises 16 residues. The CDR3 bases are TGTGCCAGTAGTATAACGGTAGCGGGAGAGTACAATGAGCAGTTCTTC. It specifies CASSITVAGEYNEQFF.

CDR3 amino acids: CASRRGTRNTGELFF. Here the CDR3 DNA reads TGTGCCAGCAGGAGAGGGACTAGAAACACCGGGGAGCTGTTTTTT. The chain recombines TRBV27 with TRBJ2-2, with TRBD2 identical over 8 bases. Germline values: CDR1 MNHEY, CDR2 SMNVEV (reference sequence). V was clipped by 6 bases and J by 2 bases; unmatched bases: 5. The length of the CDR3 is 15 residues.

This clone has a single count. The rearrangement links TRBV28 to TRBJ1-2; maybe TRBD1 (5 bases). V lost 4 bases and J 8 bases, leaving 8 bases between the germline ends. The germline CDR1 and CDR2 sequences are MDHEN and SYDVKM. The CDR3 runs to 11 residues. CDR3 residues: CASSSGYGYTF. The DNA of the CDR3 is TGTGCCAGCAGTTCAGGGTACGGCTACACCTTC.